One T cell receptor beta chain is described in this entry. Its antigen is undetermined. The length of the CDR3 is 13 residues. Germline V gene sequence: CDR1 LGHNA, CDR2 YSLEER. The V end was cut by 4 bases, the J end by 5 bases, with 11 bases between. cDNA libraries for TCR alpha and TCR beta, carrying sample barcodes and UMIs, came from 5'RACE with constant-segment primers. TCRdb fed the 5' RACE reads into MiXCR, producing one record per CDR3 protein. The table shows 200,000 to 250,000 distinct CDR3 sequences, with 8% to 11% occurring only once. This sample is part of a study of T-cell memory formation after mild COVID-19. Across the study: Largely, TCR clusters stayed within a single donor.

Study outcomes and limitations: A balance of CD4 and CD8 characterized clones contracting day 15 to 85, whereas later expanders leaned CD4+.

The TCR was taken from a man in his late teens or twenties who had mild COVID-19 (a few samples of this study predate the infection). Cell type and time point are not known. Sequencing used PBMCs or a T cell subset sorted from them (not recorded which). V and J are TRBV4-3 and TRBJ1-1; D gene unclear. This CDR3 reads CASSPELRTEAFF. DNA for the CDR3: TGCGCCAGCAGCCCCGAATTGAGGACTGAAGCTTTCTTT.